These 21 T cell receptor beta chains share one sample of origin, sequenced in a study of blood T cell repertoires in COVID-19. Measured with immunoSEQ multiplex PCR; TCRdb has only the in-frame clones, and not every one. The sample contains approximately 120,000 clones, 84% of which appear only once. Sequencing was done on a sample of peripheral blood. These receptors were collected from a woman aged 45-60 years with acute or convalescent COVID-19.

The gene calls are TRBV27 and TRBJ2-5; 10 nucleotides match TRBD1. Per the germline V gene, CDR1 is MNHEY and CDR2 is SMNVEV (reference sequence). The CDR3 covers 16 residues. V lost 5 bases and J lost 5; bases outside the gene matches: 11. In DNA, the CDR3 is TGTGCCAGCAGTCCTTGGACAGGGGGGATGGGGGAGACCCAGTACTTC. The encoded protein is CASSPWTGGMGETQYF.

This clone was seen just once. V is TRBV29-1 and J is TRBJ1-2; 7 nucleotides agree with TRBD1. J gave up 7 bases and V 6 bases, and 11 bases lay outside the gene matches. In germline, CDR1 is SQVTM, CDR2 ANQGSEA. This CDR3 region has 13 residues. CDR3 bases: TGCAGCGTCCAGGGGGGTCTCGTATCTGGCTACACCTTC. Its translation: CSVQGGLVSGYTF.

The chain uses TRBV2 and TRBJ1-1; D is uncertain. Germline assignment: CDR1 SNHLY and CDR2 FYNNEI. This CDR3 is built from 12 residues. The V gene lost 9 bases and the J gene lost 1 base, with 9 bases spanning the gap. CDR3 loop: CASDQENTEAFF. The CDR3 DNA follows: TGTGCCAGTGATCAGGAGAACACTGAAGCTTTCTTT.

This clone was recorded once. The genes are TRBV11-2 and TRBJ2-3; tentatively, D is TRBD2 (6 bases). CDR1 and CDR2 from the germline V gene are SGHAT and FQNNGV. Trimming removed 5 bases from V and 2 bases from J, with 14 bases in between. The CDR3 has 15 residues. The CDR3 spells CASSPTAGVTDTQYF. CDR3 sequence (DNA): TGTGCCAGCAGCCCGACAGCGGGTGTCACAGATACGCAGTATTTT.

This rearrangement joins TRBV5-1 to TRBJ2-7; D is perhaps TRBD1 (6 bases). This CDR3 is 15 amino acids long. Trimming took 4 bases from V and 1 from J, leaving 15 bases between them. In germline, CDR1 is SGHRS, CDR2 YFSETQ. CDR3 nucleotide sequence: TGCGCCAGCAGCCCCGGACAGTTTCTATCCTACGAGCAGTACTTC. This translates into CASSPGQFLSYEQYF.

The V gene is TRBV2, the J gene TRBJ2-1, with a tentative D call TRBD2 (6 bases). This CDR3 has 13 amino acids. Germline V gives CDR1 SNHLY, CDR2 FYNNEI. Trimming left V 3 bases short and J 5 bases short, with 8 bases between. The DNA for the CDR3 is TGTGCCAGCAGTGAGGCGGGAAACAATGAGCAGTTCTTC. This codes for CASSEAGNNEQFF.

The chain combines TRBV6-1 with TRBJ1-5, with D possibly TRBD1 on 6 matching bases. Trimming removed 3 bases from V and 0 bases from J, with 12 bases in between. Germline loops: CDR1 MNHNS, CDR2 SASEGT. This CDR3 comprises 16 residues. The CDR3 nucleotides are TGTGCCAGCAGTGAGTTCCAGGGGAGTAGCAATCAGCCCCAGCATTTT. Translating it yields CASSEFQGSSNQPQHF.

The chain is built from TRBV9 and TRBJ1-2; 7 positions agree with TRBD1. This CDR3 comprises 13 residues. V lost 4 bases to trimming and J lost 4 bases; unmatched junction nucleotides: 4. Germline assignment: CDR1 SGDLS and CDR2 YYNGEE. The CDR3 DNA reads as TGTGCCAGCAGCCCCAGGGGGTTCTATGGCTACACCTTC. Translating it yields CASSPRGFYGYTF. Supplemented by reference TRBV9 and TRBJ1-2, the full variable domain reads DSGVTQTPKHLITATGQRVTLRCSPRSGDLSVYWYQQSLDQGLQFLIQYYNGEERAKGNILERFSAQQFPDLHSELNLSSLELGDSALYFCASSPRGFYGYTFGSGTRLTVV.

This clone was seen a single time. The chain recombines TRBV29-1 with TRBJ1-1, with D perhaps TRBD1 (6 bases). Looked up from germline, CDR1 is SQVTM and CDR2 is ANQGSEA. Trimming removed 2 bases at V and 5 bases at J, with 18 bases between. The CDR3 is 15 amino acids. The CDR3 DNA reads as TGCAGCGTTGAATCCGGGGCACAGGGCAGAACTGAAGCTTTCTTT. Encoded protein: CSVESGAQGRTEAFF.

This clone has only a few counts. V and J are TRBV6-5 and TRBJ1-5, with a tentative D call TRBD1 (5 bases). Trimming took off 6 bases at V and 6 bases at J, with 9 bases between the two ends. Looked up from germline, CDR1 is MNHEY and CDR2 is SVGAGI. This CDR3 region has 12 residues. The CDR3, as DNA: TGTGCCAGCAGCGGGGGAGGTCAGCCCCAGCATTTT. It specifies CASSGGGQPQHF.

CDR3 coding DNA: TGTGCCAGCAACCACAGAGCGGGGGGCCCGAGGGGTGAGCAGTTCTTC. Translating it yields CASNHRAGGPRGEQFF. The chain links TRBV3-1 (or the pseudogene TRBV3-2) to TRBJ2-1, with TRBD2 identical over 9 bases. The CDR3 loop spans 16 amino acids. V shed 7 bases, J shed 9 bases, and the junction held 16 bases outside the gene matches. Germline CDR1 LGHDT, CDR2 YNNKEL (reference sequence).

The chain combines TRBV4-1 with TRBJ2-2, with D perhaps matching TRBD1 (5 bases). V lost 0 bases and J 0 bases, leaving 11 bases between the germline ends. This CDR3 has 17 residues. Germline V gene lookup returns CDR1 MGHRA and CDR2 YSYEKL. The CDR3 sequence is CASSQDGHSANTGELFF. In DNA form, the CDR3 reads TGCGCCAGCAGCCAAGACGGACATTCCGCGAACACCGGGGAGCTGTTTTTT.

The chain joins TRBV7-8 to TRBJ1-1; D gene unclear. The CDR3 consists of 15 residues. The germline V and J ends were trimmed by 8 bases and 6 bases, with 22 bases remaining between them. Germline V gene data show CDR1 as SGHVS and CDR2 as FQNEAQ. DNA for the CDR3: TGTGCCAGCTGCGCCGAATTGCGGGGTCCGGCTGAAGCTTTCTTT. Its translation: CASCAELRGPAEAFF.

The count of this clone is one. J is TRBJ2-7 and V is TRBV28; 8 bases map to TRBD1. The germline V gene has CDR1 MDHEN and CDR2 SYDVKM. V lost 8 bases and J lost 5; bases outside the gene matches: 14. The CDR3 has 15 amino acids. CDR3 DNA: TGTGCCAGCGCGAAACTCGGACAGGGATCCCACGAGCAGTACTTC. This codes for CASAKLGQGSHEQYF.

This rearrangement joins TRBV5-1 to TRBJ2-2, with 10 nucleotides matching TRBD1. V shed 8 bases and J 1 base; nucleotides not matched to a gene: 5. The germline CDR1 and CDR2 sequences are SGHRS and YFSETQ. The CDR3 spans 15 residues. The CDR3, as DNA: TGCGCCAGTTGGGGACAGGGGAAGAACACCGGGGAGCTGTTTTTT. Protein product: CASWGQGKNTGELFF.

This chain uses TRBV10-3 with TRBJ2-1; 8 bases map to TRBD2. V lost 3 bases, J lost 9 bases, and 4 bases stayed unmatched. The CDR3 has 13 residues. CDR1 is ENHRY, CDR2 SYGVKD, per germline. The CDR3 nucleotides are TGTGCCATCAGTGAATCGGGGGGGGTTGAGCAGTTCTTC. Encoded protein: CAISESGGVEQFF.

The chain uses TRBV28 and TRBJ1-6; possibly TRBD1 for D (6 bases). V lost 2 bases, J lost 7 bases, and 15 bases lay in between. Germline V gene sequence: CDR1 MDHEN, CDR2 SYDVKM. This CDR3 has 16 amino acids. The CDR3 sequence is CASSLGGARGNSPLHF. CDR3 bases: TGTGCCAGCAGTTTAGGGGGCGCCCGGGGCAATTCACCCCTCCACTTT.

V and J are TRBV7-3 and TRBJ2-3, with 8 bases fitting TRBD2. This CDR3 has 14 amino acids. From germline, CDR1 is SGHTA and CDR2 FQGTGA. The J segment lost 7 bases and the V segment lost 5 bases, leaving 8 bases of the junction unmatched. CDR3 DNA: TGTGCCAGCAGCCGGGGGGGCCCCAGGAATACGCAGTATTTT. Its translation is CASSRGGPRNTQYF.

The rearrangement links TRBV19 to TRBJ1-6; D unclear. The germline V and J ends were trimmed by 9 bases and 7 bases, with 16 bases remaining between them. The CDR3 contains 14 residues. Germline V gene sequence: CDR1 LNHDA, CDR2 SQIVND (reference sequence). Written as DNA, the CDR3 is TGTGCCAGCCACAAGGGAGATAGCAATTCACCCCTCCACTTT. This gives the protein CASHKGDSNSPLHF.

Only one count was recorded for this clone. Here the CDR3 DNA reads TGTGCCAGCAGTGAAGGAGCAGGAAACTATGGCTACACCTTC. Residues: CASSEGAGNYGYTF. The gene calls are TRBV2 and TRBJ1-2; D unclear. Germline-derived CDR1 and CDR2 are SNHLY and FYNNEI. The CDR3 spans 14 residues. V was trimmed by 1 base and J by 2 bases, leaving 8 bases between them.

The V gene is TRBV20-1, the J gene TRBJ2-7; unclear D gene. Germline V gives CDR1 DFQATT, CDR2 SNEGSKA (reference sequence). The CDR3 runs to 11 residues. The V gene lost 3 bases and the J gene lost 4 bases, with 7 bases spanning the gap. The CDR3 loop reads CSASQAYEQYF. The CDR3 nucleotides read TGCAGTGCTAGCCAGGCTTACGAGCAGTACTTC.